A single sample is the source of the 9 T cell receptor beta chains below, sequenced in a study of blood T cell repertoires in COVID-19. Clones were read by immunoSEQ multiplex PCR, and TCRdb kept only the in-frame ones, dropping some. Of around 260,000 clones in the sample, 80% to 95% were seen once. The sequencing sample was made of peripheral blood. The receptors were sampled from a woman aged 30 to 39 with COVID-19, enrolled during active disease.

The rearrangement joins TRBV4-2 to TRBJ2-7, with 10 nucleotides matching TRBD2. V lost 1 base, J lost 5 bases, and 8 bases stayed unmatched. This CDR3 comprises 16 residues. Germline V CDR1 and CDR2: LGHNA, YNFKEQ. The chain's CDR3 is CASSQVSSGSLNEQYF. In nucleotides, the CDR3 is TGTGCCAGCAGCCAAGTGTCTAGCGGGAGCCTCAACGAGCAGTACTTC.

CDR3 amino acids: CASSRQGANNSPLHF. The CDR3 DNA reads as TGTGCCAGCAGTCGGCAGGGGGCCAATAATTCACCCCTCCACTTT. The chain combines TRBV27 with TRBJ1-6, with 8 bases fitting TRBD1. The V gene's germline CDR1 is MNHEY and CDR2 SMNVEV (reference sequence). The CDR3 has 15 amino acids. The ends lost 5 bases at V and 5 bases at J; junction bases unmatched: 5.

This chain joins TRBV9 and TRBJ2-1, with 7 bases aligning to TRBD1. The CDR3 sequence is 14 residues long. CDR1 SGDLS and CDR2 YYNGEE come from the germline V gene. J gave up 6 bases and V 0 bases, and 3 bases lay outside the gene matches. CDR3: CASSVEQGTNEQFF. The CDR3, as DNA: TGTGCCAGCAGCGTAGAACAGGGGACCAATGAGCAGTTCTTC.

This sequence joins TRBV5-1 and TRBJ1-5, with TRBD1 matching over 9 bases. Looked up from germline, CDR1 is SGHRS and CDR2 is YFSETQ. After removal of 4 bases from V and 4 bases from J, the junction contained 6 bases not matched to a gene. This CDR3 spans 15 amino acids. The CDR3 region has the DNA TGCGCCAGCAGCCCCGGGACAGGGTCGAATCAGCCCCAGCATTTT. It translates to CASSPGTGSNQPQHF.

The rearrangement links TRBV11-2 to TRBJ2-5; 11 nucleotides agree with TRBD2. This CDR3 has 15 residues. Germline-derived CDR1 and CDR2 are SGHAT and FQNNGV. The J segment lost 1 base and the V segment lost 6 bases, leaving 4 bases of the junction unmatched. CDR3 loop: CASSRTSGLQETQYF. The CDR3 coding sequence is TGTGCCAGCAGTCGGACTAGCGGGCTCCAAGAGACCCAGTACTTC. Full variable domain (missing parts from reference TRBV11-2 and TRBJ2-5): EAGVAQSPRYKIIEKRQSVAFWCNPISGHATLYWYQQILGQGPKLLIQFQNNGVVDDSQLPKDRFSAERLKGVDSTLKIQPAKLEDSAVYLCASSRTSGLQETQYFGPGTRLLVL.

The chain recombines TRBV2 with TRBJ1-6; 9 bases are a match to TRBD1. Germline CDR1 reads SNHLY; CDR2 reads FYNNEI. With 5 bases clipped from V and 1 base from J, the junction kept 6 bases outside the gene matches. This CDR3 comprises 17 residues. The CDR3 DNA reads as TGTGCCAGCAGTTACGACAGGGGGTTGTCCTATAATTCACCCCTCCACTTT. Amino acid sequence: CASSYDRGLSYNSPLHF.

This chain joins TRBV5-1 and TRBJ1-4; D unclear. CDR1 and CDR2 from the germline V gene are SGHRS and YFSETQ. The CDR3 spans 11 residues. V lost 0 bases, J lost 15 bases, and 9 bases lay in between. The CDR3 DNA is TGCGCCAGCAGCTTGGGGCAGGAAATGTTTTTT. Translating gives CASSLGQEMFF. Drawing the rest from reference TRBV5-1 and TRBJ1-4, the complete variable domain is KAGVTQTPRYLIKTRGQQVTLSCSPISGHRSVSWYQQTPGQGLQFLFEYFSETQRNKGNFPGRFSGRQFSNSRSEMNVSTLELGDSALYLCASSLGQEMFFGSGTQLSVL.

The chain recombines TRBV24-1 with TRBJ2-1; D is possibly TRBD1 (6 bases). CDR1 is KGHDR, CDR2 SFDVKD, per germline. V lost 2 bases and J lost 4, with 11 bases in between. The CDR3 is 15 amino acids. The CDR3 DNA is TGTGCCACCAGTGATTGGGCAGGGGTGTACAATGAGCAGTTCTTC. Translation gives CATSDWAGVYNEQFF.

The genes are TRBV2 and TRBJ1-2; TRBD1 matches 7 bases. Germline V gene sequence: CDR1 SNHLY, CDR2 FYNNEI. Trimming took 6 bases from V and 4 from J; bases not matched to a gene: 2. The CDR3 extends over 12 amino acids. CDR3 DNA: TGTGCCAGCAGCAGACAGGGCTATGGCTACACCTTC. It codes for CASSRQGYGYTF.